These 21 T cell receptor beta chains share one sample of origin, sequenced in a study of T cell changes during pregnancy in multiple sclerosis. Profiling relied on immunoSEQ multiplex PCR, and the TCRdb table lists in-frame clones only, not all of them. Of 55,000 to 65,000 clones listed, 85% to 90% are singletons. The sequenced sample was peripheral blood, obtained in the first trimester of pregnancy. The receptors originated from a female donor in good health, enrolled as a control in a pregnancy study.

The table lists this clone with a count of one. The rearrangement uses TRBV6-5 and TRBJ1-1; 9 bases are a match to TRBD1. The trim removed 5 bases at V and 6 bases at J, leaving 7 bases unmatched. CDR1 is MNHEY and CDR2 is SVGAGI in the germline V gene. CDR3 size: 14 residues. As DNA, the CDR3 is TGTGCCAGCAGTAACCGGGACAGGGCCCCTGAAGCTTTCTTT. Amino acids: CASSNRDRAPEAFF.

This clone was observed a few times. Here the CDR3 reads CASSLGRGGQTSEAFF. The DNA for the CDR3 is TGTGCCAGCAGCTTAGGTCGAGGAGGGCAGACCTCTGAAGCTTTCTTT. The chain joins TRBV11-1 to TRBJ1-1, with no clear D. CDR1 is SGHAT and CDR2 is FQDESV in the germline V gene (reference sequence). CDR3 length: 16 residues. V shed 1 base and J shed 6 bases, with 18 bases lying between them.

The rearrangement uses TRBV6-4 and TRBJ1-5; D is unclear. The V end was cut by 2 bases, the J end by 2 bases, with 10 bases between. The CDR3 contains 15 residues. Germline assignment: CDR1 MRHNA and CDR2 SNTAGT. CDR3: CASSDVDKGNQPQHF. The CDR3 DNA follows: TGTGCCAGCAGTGACGTAGACAAGGGCAATCAGCCCCAGCATTTT.

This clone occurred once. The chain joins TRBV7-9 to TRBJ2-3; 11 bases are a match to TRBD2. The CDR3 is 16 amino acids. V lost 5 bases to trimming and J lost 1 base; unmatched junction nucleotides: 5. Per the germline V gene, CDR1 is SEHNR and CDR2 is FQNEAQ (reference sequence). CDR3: CASSPTSGGRTDTQYF. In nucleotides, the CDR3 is TGTGCCAGCAGCCCAACTAGCGGGGGTCGCACAGATACGCAGTATTTT.

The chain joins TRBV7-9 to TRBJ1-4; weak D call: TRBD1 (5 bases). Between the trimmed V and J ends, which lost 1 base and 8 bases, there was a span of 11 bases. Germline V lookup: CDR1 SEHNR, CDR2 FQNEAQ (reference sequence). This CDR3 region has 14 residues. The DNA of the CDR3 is TGTGCCAGCAGCTTAGGGCCAGGGATAGAAAAACTGTTTTTT. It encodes CASSLGPGIEKLFF.

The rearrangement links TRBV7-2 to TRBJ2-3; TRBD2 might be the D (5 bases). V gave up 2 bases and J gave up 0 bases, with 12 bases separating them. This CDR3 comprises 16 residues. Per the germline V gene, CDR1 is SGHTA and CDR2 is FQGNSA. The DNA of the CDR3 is TGTGCCAGCAGCTTAAATATGGGCGGGAGCACAGATACGCAGTATTTT. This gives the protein CASSLNMGGSTDTQYF.

The CDR3 protein is CASSVDGADEAFF. CDR3 coding DNA: TGTGCCAGCAGCGTAGATGGGGCAGACGAAGCTTTCTTT. This chain uses TRBV9 with TRBJ1-1, with D possibly TRBD1 on 5 matching bases. Germline CDR1 SGDLS, CDR2 YYNGEE. There are 13 residues in the CDR3. V dropped 0 bases and J dropped 8 bases, with 11 bases sitting between them.

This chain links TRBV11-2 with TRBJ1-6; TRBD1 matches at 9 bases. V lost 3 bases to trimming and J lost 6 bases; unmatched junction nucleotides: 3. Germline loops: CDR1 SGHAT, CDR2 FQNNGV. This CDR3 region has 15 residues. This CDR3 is CASSFETGGNSPLHF. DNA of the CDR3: TGTGCCAGCAGCTTCGAGACAGGGGGTAATTCACCCCTCCACTTT.

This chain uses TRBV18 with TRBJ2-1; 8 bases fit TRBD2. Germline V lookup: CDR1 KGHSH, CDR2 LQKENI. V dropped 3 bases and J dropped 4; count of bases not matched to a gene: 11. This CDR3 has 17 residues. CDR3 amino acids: CASSPNPSGSLYNEQFF. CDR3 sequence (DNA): TGTGCCAGCTCACCGAACCCTAGCGGGTCGTTGTACAATGAGCAGTTCTTC.

The CDR3 here is CASSELLAGGTDTQYF. CDR3 sequence (DNA): TGTGCCAGCAGTGAGTTATTAGCGGGGGGGACAGATACGCAGTATTTT. The chain combines TRBV25-1 with TRBJ2-3, with TRBD2 identical over 11 bases. V trimming: 3 bases; J trimming: 3 bases; junction bases outside the gene matches: 5. Germline CDR1 MGHDK, CDR2 SYGVNS. The CDR3 is 16 residues long.

Here the CDR3 DNA reads TGTGCCAGCAGCTTAATCTTCGCAGGGGACAATGAGCAGTTCTTC. Encoded protein: CASSLIFAGDNEQFF. V gene TRBV11-2 combines with J gene TRBJ2-1, with TRBD1 as a possible D gene (6 bases). Trimming removed 2 bases at V and 5 bases at J, with 13 bases between. CDR3 length equals 15 residues. In germline, CDR1 is SGHAT, CDR2 FQNNGV. Using reference TRBV11-2 and TRBJ2-1 for the parts outside the CDR3, the full variable domain is EAGVAQSPRYKIIEKRQSVAFWCNPISGHATLYWYQQILGQGPKLLIQFQNNGVVDDSQLPKDRFSAERLKGVDSTLKIQPAKLEDSAVYLCASSLIFAGDNEQFFGPGTRLTVL.

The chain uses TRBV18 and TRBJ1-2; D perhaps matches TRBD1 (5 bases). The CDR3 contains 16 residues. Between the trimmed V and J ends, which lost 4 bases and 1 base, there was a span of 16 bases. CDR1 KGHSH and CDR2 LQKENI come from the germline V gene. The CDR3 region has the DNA TGTGCCAGCTCACTATCCCTCCCGGGGGTTAACTATGGCTACACCTTC. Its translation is CASSLSLPGVNYGYTF.

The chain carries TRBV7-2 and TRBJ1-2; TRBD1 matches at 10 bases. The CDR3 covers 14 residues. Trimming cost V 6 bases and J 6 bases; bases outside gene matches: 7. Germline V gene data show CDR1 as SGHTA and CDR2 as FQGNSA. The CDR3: CASSSPGQGNGYTF. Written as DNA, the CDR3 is TGTGCCAGCAGTTCTCCGGGACAGGGGAATGGCTACACCTTC.

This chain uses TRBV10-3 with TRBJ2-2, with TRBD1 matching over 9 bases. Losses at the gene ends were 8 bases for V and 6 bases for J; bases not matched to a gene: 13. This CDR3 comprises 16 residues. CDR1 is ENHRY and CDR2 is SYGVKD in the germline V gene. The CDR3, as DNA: TGTGCCATCGGGGTTACAGGGGGCAGAAATCCCGGGGAGCTGTTTTTT. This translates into CAIGVTGGRNPGELFF.

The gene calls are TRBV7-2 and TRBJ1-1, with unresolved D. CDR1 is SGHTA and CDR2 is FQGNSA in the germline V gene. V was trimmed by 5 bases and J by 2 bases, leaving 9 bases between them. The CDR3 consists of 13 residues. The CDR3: CASSPHYNTEAFF. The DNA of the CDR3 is TGTGCCAGCAGCCCTCACTATAACACTGAAGCTTTCTTT.

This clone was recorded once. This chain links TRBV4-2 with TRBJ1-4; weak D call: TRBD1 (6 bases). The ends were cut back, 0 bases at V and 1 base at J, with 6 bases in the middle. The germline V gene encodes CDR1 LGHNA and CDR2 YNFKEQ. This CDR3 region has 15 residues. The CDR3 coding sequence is TGTGCCAGCAGCCAAGAGACAGGAACTAATGAAAAACTGTTTTTT. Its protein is CASSQETGTNEKLFF.

CDR3 sequence reads: CSVERTGYGYTF. The CDR3 DNA is TGCAGCGTTGAACGGACAGGGTACGGCTACACCTTC. This chain links TRBV29-1 with TRBJ1-2; 8 bases align to TRBD1. In germline, CDR1 is SQVTM, CDR2 ANQGSEA. V lost 2 bases to trimming and J lost 8 bases; unmatched junction nucleotides: 4. This CDR3 spans 12 amino acids.

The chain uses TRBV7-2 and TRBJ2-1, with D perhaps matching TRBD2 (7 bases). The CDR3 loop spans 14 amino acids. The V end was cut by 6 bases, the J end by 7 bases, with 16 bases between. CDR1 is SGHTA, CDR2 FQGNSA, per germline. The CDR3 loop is CASRVEGGPNEQFF. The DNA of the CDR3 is TGTGCCAGCAGAGTTGAGGGGGGGCCTAATGAGCAGTTCTTC.

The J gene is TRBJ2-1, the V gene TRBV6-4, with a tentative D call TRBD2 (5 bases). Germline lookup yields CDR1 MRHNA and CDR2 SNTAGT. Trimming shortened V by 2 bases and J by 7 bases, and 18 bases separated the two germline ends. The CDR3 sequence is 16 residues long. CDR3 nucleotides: TGTGCCAGCAGTGACGAGGGAAAGAAGCAAAGTAATGAGCAGTTCTTC. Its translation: CASSDEGKKQSNEQFF.

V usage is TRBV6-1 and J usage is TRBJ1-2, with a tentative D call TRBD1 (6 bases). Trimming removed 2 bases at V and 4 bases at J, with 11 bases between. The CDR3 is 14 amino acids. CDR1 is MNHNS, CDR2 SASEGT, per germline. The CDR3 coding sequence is TGTGCCAGCAGTGAATGGGGGGGCGCCTATGGCTACACCTTC. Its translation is CASSEWGGAYGYTF.

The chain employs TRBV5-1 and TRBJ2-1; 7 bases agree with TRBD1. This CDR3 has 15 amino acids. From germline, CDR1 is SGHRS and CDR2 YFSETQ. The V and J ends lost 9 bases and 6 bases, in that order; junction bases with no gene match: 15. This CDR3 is CATSPGDRDLNEQFF. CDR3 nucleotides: TGCGCCACTAGCCCGGGCGACAGGGACCTCAATGAGCAGTTCTTC.